This T cell receptor (beta chain) was captured in a study of spatial heterogeneity in lung cancer. V shed 2 bases and J shed 3 bases, with 11 bases lying between them. This CDR3 region has 14 residues. Germline V gene sequence: CDR1 SGHRS, CDR2 YFSETQ. TCRdb reprocessed the 5' RACE reads with MiXCR, giving one entry per CDR3 protein. The data show tens of thousands of distinct CDR3 sequences, under 8.5% seen once. There are many counts of this clonotype. This sample's time point: sample taken at primary tumor resection. The input material, whole RNA from tumor, nontumor lung or frozen PBMC, was sequenced unsorted.

The V and J genes are TRBV5-1 and TRBJ1-1, with D unclear. This receptor was taken from a female donor with early-stage non-small cell lung cancer. Sequences were derived from PBMCs, sampled at surgery. The CDR3 sequence: CASSFQVGDTEAFF. The CDR3 DNA follows: TGCGCCAGCAGCTTTCAAGTTGGGGACACTGAAGCTTTCTTT. Using reference TRBV5-1 and TRBJ1-1 for the parts outside the CDR3, the full variable domain is KAGVTQTPRYLIKTRGQQVTLSCSPISGHRSVSWYQQTPGQGLQFLFEYFSETQRNKGNFPGRFSGRQFSNSRSEMNVSTLELGDSALYLCASSFQVGDTEAFFGQGTRLTVV.